This T cell receptor (beta chain) originates from a study of T-cell reconstitution after alpha-beta-depleted transplantation in children. The CDR3 is 15 amino acids. Trimming stripped 4 bases from V and 4 bases from J, with 17 bases between. Looked up from germline, CDR1 is SGHRS and CDR2 is YFSETQ. Unique molecular identifiers were incorporated during preparation of the TCRbeta library. TCRdb redid the calling of the PCR reads with MiXCR, one entry per CDR3 protein. The table records 400,000 to 500,000 distinct CDR3 sequences, 9.5% to 13% of them present only once. This chain links TRBV5-1 with TRBJ1-1; the D gene is possibly TRBD1 (5 bases). This material consisted of PBMCs from the stem cell graft donor, taken from the stem cell graft. The TCR sequence derives from a human donor who donated a stem cell graft to a child with acute myeloid leukemia. CDR3 residues: CASSLSSGTSTEAFF. In DNA form, the CDR3 reads TGCGCCAGCAGCCTAAGTTCCGGGACCTCCACTGAAGCTTTCTTT.